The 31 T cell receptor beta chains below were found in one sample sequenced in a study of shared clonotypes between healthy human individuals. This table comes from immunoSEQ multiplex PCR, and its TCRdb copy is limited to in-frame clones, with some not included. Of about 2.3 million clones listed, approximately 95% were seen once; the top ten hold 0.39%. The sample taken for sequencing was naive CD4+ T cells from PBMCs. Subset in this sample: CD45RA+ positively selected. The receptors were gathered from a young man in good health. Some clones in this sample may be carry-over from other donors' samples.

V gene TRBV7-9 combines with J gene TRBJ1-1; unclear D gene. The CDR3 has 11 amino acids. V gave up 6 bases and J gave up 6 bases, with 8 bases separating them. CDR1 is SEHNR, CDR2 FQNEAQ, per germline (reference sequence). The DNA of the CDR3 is TGTGCCAGCAGTTTTACAGCTGAAGCTTTCTTT. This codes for CASSFTAEAFF. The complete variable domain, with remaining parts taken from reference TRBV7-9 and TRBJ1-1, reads DTGVSQNPRHKITKRGQNVTFRCDPISEHNRLYWYRQTLGQGPEFLTYFQNEAQLEKSRLLSDRFSAERPKGSFSTLEIQRTEQGDSAMYLCASSFTAEAFFGQGTRLTVV.

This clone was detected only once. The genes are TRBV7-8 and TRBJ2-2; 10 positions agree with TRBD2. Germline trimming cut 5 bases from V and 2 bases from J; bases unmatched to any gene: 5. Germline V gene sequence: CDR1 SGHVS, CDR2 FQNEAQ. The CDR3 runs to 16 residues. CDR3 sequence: CASSPLAGDNTGELFF. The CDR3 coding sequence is TGTGCCAGCAGCCCCCTAGCGGGAGACAACACCGGGGAGCTGTTTTTT.

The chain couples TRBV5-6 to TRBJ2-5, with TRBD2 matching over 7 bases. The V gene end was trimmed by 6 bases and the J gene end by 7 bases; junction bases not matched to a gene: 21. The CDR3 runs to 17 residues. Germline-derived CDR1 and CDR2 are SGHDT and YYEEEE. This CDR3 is CASNPNGFAGVGGTQYF. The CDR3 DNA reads TGTGCCAGCAACCCTAATGGCTTTGCGGGAGTAGGCGGGACCCAGTACTTC.

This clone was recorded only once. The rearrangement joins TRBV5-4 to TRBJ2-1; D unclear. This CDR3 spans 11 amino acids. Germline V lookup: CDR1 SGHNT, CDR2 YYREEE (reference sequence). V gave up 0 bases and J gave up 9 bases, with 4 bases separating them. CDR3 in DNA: TGTGCCAGCAGCTTGGATTTTGAGCAGTTCTTC. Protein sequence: CASSLDFEQFF.

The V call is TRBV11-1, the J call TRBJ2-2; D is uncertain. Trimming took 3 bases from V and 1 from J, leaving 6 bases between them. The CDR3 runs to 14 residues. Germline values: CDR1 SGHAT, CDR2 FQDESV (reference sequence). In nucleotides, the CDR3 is TGTGCCAGCAGCTTCGCGGTGAACACCGGGGAGCTGTTTTTT. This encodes CASSFAVNTGELFF.

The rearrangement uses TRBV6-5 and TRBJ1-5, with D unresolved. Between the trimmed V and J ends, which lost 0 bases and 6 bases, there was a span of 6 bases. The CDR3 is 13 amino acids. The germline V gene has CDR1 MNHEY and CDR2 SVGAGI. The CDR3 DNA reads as TGTGCCAGCAGTTACTCAGGGAGTCAGCCCCAGCATTTT. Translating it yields CASSYSGSQPQHF.

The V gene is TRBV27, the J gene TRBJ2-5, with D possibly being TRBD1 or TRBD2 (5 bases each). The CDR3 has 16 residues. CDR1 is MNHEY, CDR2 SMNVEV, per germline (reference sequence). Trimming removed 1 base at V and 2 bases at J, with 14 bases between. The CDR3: CASSLLSGTRQETQYF. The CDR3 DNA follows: TGTGCCAGCAGTTTATTGTCAGGGACGAGGCAAGAGACCCAGTACTTC.

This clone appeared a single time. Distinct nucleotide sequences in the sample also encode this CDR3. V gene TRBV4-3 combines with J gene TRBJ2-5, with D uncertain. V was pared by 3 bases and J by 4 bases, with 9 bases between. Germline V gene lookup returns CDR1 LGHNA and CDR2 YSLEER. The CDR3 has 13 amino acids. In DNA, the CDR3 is TGCGCCAGCAGCCAGGATACCGGAGAGACCCAGTACTTC. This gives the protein CASSQDTGETQYF.

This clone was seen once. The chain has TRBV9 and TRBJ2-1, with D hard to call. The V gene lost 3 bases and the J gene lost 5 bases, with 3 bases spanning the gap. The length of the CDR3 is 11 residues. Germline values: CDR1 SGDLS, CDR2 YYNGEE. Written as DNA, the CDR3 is TGTGCCAGCAGCGCACACAATGAGCAGTTCTTC. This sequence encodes CASSAHNEQFF.

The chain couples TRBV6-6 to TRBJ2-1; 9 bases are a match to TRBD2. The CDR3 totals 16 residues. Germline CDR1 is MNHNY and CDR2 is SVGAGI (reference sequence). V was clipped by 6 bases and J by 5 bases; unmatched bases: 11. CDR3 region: CASRYGLAGPDNEQFF. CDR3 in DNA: TGTGCCAGCAGGTACGGCCTAGCGGGACCAGACAATGAGCAGTTCTTC.

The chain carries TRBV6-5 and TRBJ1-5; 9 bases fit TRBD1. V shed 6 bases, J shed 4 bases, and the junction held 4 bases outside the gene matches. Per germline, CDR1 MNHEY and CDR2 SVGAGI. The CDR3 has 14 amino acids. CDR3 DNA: TGTGCCAGCAGACCGGGACAGGGAAATCAGCCCCAGCATTTT. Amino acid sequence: CASRPGQGNQPQHF.

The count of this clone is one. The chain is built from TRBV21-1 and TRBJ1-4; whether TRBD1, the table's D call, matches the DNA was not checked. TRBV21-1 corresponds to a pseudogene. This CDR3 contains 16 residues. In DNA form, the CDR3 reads TGTGCCAGCAGCAGAAAGACAGACGCCACTAATGAAAAACTGTTTTTT. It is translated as CASSRKTDATNEKLFF.

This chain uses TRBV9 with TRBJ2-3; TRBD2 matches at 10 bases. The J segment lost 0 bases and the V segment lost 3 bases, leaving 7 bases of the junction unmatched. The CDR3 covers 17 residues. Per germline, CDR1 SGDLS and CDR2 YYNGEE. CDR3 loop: CASSDGRAGGSTDTQYF. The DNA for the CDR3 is TGTGCCAGCAGCGACGGGAGAGCGGGAGGGAGCACAGATACGCAGTATTTT.

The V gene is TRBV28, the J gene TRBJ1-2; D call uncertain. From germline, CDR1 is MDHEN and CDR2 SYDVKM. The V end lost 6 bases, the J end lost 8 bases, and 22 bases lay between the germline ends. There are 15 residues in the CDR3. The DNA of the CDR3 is TGTGCCAGCAGCCTGCAGCCTCTCCTCCTGAGGGGCTACACCTTC. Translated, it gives CASSLQPLLLRGYTF.

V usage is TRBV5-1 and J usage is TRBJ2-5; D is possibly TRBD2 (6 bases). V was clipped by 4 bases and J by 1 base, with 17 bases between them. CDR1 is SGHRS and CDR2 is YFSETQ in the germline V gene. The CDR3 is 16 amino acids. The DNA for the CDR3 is TGCGCCAGCAGCACCCCTTTATTGGGACTCCAAGAGACCCAGTACTTC. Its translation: CASSTPLLGLQETQYF.

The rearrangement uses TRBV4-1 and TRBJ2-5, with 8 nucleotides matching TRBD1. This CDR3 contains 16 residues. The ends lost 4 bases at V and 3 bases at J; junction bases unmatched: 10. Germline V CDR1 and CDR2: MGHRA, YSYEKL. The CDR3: CASSPQFRQGKETQYF. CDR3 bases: TGCGCCAGCAGCCCTCAATTTCGACAGGGGAAAGAGACCCAGTACTTC.

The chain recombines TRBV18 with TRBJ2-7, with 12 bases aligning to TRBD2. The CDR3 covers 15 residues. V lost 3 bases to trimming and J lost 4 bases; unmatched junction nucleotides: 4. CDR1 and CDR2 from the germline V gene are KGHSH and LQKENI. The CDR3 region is CASSPTSGSFYEQYF. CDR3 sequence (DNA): TGTGCCAGCTCACCGACTAGCGGGAGTTTTTACGAGCAGTACTTC.

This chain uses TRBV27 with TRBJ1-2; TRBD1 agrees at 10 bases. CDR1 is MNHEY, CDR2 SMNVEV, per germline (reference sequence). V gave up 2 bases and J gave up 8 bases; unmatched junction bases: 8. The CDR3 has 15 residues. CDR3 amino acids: CASSLRTGGLRGYTF. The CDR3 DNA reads TGTGCCAGCAGTTTACGGACAGGGGGGCTCAGGGGCTACACCTTC.

The CDR3 DNA reads TGTGCCAGCTCACCAACTCGGACAGTGAACACTGAAGCTTTCTTT. This translates into CASSPTRTVNTEAFF. The rearrangement uses TRBV18 and TRBJ1-1, with D possibly TRBD1 on 6 matching bases. The CDR3 loop spans 15 amino acids. V was pared by 2 bases and J by 0 bases, with 10 bases between. Germline values: CDR1 KGHSH, CDR2 LQKENI.

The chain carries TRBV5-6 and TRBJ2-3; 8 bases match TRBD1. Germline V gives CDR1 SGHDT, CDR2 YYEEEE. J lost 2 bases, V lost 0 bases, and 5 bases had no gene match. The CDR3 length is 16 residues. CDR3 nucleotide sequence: TGTGCCAGCAGCTTGGTGGGGACAGGATTCACAGATACGCAGTATTTT. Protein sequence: CASSLVGTGFTDTQYF.

The CDR3 spells CATQGVSTDTQYF. DNA of the CDR3: TGTGCCACCCAGGGAGTAAGCACAGATACGCAGTATTTT. This sequence joins TRBV18 and TRBJ2-3, with D perhaps being TRBD1 or TRBD2 (5 bases each). In germline, CDR1 is KGHSH, CDR2 LQKENI. The CDR3 has 13 residues. The V end was cut by 10 bases, the J end by 0 bases, with 11 bases between.

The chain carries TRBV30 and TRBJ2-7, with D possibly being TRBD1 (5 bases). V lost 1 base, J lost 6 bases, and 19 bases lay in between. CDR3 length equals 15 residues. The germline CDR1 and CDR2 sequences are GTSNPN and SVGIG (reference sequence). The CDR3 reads CAWSAKGLGSGEQYF. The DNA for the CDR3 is TGTGCCTGGAGTGCGAAGGGGTTGGGGTCGGGCGAGCAGTACTTC.

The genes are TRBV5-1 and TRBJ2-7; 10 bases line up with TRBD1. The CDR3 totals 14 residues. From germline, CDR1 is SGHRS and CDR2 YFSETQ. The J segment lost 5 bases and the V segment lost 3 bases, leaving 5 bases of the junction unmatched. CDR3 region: CASSSTGTGDEQYF. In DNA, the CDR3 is TGCGCCAGCAGCTCCACCGGGACAGGGGACGAGCAGTACTTC.

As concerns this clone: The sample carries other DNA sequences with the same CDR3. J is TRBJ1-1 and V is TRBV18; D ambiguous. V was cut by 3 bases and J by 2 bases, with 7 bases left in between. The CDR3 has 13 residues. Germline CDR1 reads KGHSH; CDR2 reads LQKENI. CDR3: CASSPAGNTEAFF. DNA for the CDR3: TGTGCCAGCTCACCGGCAGGAAACACTGAAGCTTTCTTT.

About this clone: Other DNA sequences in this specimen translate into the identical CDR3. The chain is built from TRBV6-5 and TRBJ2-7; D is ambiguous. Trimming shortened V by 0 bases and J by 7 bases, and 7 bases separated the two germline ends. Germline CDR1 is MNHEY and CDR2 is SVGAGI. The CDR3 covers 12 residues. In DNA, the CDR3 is TGTGCCAGCAGTTACTCGGCAGGAGAGCAGTACTTC. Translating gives CASSYSAGEQYF.

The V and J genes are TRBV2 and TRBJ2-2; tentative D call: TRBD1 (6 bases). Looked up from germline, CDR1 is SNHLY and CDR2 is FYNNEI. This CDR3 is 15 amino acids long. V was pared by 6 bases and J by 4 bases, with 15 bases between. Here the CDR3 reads CASSRETGSTGELFF. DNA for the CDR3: TGTGCCAGCAGCAGGGAGACAGGAAGCACCGGGGAGCTGTTTTTT.

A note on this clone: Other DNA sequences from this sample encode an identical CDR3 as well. This CDR3 reads CASSLGVTGSEAFF. CDR3 sequence (DNA): TGTGCCAGCAGCTTAGGGGTAACGGGATCAGAAGCTTTCTTT. The rearrangement uses TRBV7-2 and TRBJ1-1; the D is unclear. The germline V and J ends were trimmed by 1 base and 8 bases, with 14 bases remaining between them. The V gene's germline CDR1 is SGHTA and CDR2 FQGNSA. The CDR3 is 14 residues long.

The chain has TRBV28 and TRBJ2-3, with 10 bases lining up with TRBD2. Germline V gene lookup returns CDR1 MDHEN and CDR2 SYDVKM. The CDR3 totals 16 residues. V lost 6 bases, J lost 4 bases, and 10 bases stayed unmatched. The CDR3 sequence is CASRFRRLAGSDTQYF. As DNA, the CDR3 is TGTGCCAGCAGATTTAGAAGACTAGCGGGTTCAGATACGCAGTATTTT.

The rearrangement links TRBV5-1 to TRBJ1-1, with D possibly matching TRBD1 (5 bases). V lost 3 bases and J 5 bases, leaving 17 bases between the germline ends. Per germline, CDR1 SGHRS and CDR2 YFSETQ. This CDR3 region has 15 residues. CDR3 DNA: TGCGCCAGCAGCTCTGGGACGGGGGGTTGGACTGAAGCTTTCTTT. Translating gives CASSSGTGGWTEAFF.

The CDR3 coding sequence is TGTGCCAGCCCTACCCAAGAGGGGGCCCCCTTTAGGGGAGGCTACACCTTC. Translating gives CASPTQEGAPFRGGYTF. The genes are TRBV27 and TRBJ1-2; TRBD1 matches 7 bases. The J segment lost 8 bases and the V segment lost 8 bases, leaving 23 bases of the junction unmatched. CDR1 MNHEY and CDR2 SMNVEV come from the germline V gene (reference sequence). The CDR3 runs 17 residues.

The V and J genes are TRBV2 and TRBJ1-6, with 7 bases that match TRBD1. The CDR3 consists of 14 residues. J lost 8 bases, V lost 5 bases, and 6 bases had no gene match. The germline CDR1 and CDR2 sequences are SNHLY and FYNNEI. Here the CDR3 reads CASSPDRFDSPLHF. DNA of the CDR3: TGTGCCAGCAGTCCGGACAGGTTCGATTCACCCCTCCACTTT.